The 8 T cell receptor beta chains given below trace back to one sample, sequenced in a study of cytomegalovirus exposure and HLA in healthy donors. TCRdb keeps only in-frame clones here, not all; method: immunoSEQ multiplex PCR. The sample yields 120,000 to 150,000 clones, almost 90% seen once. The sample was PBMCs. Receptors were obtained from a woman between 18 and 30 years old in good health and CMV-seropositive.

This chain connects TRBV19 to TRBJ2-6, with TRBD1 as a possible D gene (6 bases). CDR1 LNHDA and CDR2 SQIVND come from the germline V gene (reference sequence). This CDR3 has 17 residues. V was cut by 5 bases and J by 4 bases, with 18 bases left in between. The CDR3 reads CASSEPGTPLGANVLTF. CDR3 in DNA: TGTGCCAGTAGTGAACCGGGGACACCGTTAGGGGCCAACGTCCTGACTTTC.

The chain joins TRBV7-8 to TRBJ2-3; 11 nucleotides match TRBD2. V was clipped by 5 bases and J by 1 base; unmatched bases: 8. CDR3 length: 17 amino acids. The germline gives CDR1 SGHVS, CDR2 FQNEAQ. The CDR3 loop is CASSPGTSGSRTDTQYF. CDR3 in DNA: TGTGCCAGCAGCCCGGGGACTAGCGGATCCCGCACAGATACGCAGTATTTT.

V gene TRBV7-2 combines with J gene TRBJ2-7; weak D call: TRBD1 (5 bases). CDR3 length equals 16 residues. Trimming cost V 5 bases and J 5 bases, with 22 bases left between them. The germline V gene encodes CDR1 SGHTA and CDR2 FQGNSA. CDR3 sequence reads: CASSPTRTSGIHEQYF. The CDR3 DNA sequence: TGTGCCAGCAGCCCTACTCGAACTTCAGGGATCCACGAGCAGTACTTC.

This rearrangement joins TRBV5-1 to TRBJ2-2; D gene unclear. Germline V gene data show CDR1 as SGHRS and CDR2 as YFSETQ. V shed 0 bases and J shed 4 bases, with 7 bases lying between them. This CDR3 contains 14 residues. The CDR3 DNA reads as TGCGCCAGCAGCTTGGCGGTCGGCACCGGGGAGCTGTTTTTT. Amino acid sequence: CASSLAVGTGELFF.

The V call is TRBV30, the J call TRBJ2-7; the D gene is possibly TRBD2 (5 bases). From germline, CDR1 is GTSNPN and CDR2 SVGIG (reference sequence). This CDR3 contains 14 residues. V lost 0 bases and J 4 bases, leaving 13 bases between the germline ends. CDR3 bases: TGTGCCTGGAGTGTTGGAGGAACGCATTACGAGCAGTACTTC. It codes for CAWSVGGTHYEQYF.

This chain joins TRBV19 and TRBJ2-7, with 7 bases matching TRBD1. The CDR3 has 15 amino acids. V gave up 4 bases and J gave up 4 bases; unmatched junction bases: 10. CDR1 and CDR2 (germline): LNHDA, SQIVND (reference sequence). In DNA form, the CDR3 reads TGTGCCAGTAGTAAGGGGGCTAGTCCCCTATACGAGCAGTACTTC. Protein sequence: CASSKGASPLYEQYF.

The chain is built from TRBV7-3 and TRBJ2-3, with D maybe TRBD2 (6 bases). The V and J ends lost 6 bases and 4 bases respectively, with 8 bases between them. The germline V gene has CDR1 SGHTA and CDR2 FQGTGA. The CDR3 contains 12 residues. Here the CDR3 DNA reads TGTGCCAGCAGTGGGGAGGCAGATACGCAGTATTTT. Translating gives CASSGEADTQYF.

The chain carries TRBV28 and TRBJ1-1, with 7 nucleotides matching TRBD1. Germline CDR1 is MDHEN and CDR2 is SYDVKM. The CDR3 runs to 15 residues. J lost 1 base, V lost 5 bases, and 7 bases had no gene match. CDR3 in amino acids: CASSQLRQGNTEAFF. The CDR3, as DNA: TGTGCCAGCAGTCAACTTCGACAGGGGAACACTGAAGCTTTCTTT. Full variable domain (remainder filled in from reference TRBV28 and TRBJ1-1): DVKVTQSSRYLVKRTGEKVFLECVQDMDHENMFWYRQDPGLGLRLIYFSYDVKMKEKGDIPEGYSVSREKKERFSLILESASTNQTSMYLCASSQLRQGNTEAFFGQGTRLTVV.